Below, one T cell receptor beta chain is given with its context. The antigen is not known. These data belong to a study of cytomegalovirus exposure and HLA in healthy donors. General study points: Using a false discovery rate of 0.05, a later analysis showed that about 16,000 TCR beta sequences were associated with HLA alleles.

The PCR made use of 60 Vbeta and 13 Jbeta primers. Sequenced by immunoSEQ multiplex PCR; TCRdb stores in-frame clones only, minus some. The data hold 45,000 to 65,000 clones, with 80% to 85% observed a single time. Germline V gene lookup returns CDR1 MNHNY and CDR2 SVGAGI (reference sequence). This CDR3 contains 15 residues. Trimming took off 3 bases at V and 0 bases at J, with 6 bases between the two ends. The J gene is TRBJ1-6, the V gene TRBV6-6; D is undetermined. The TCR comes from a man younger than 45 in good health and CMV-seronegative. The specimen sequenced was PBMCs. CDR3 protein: CASSYESSYNSPLHF. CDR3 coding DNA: TGTGCCAGCAGTTATGAGAGCTCCTATAATTCACCCCTCCACTTT.